Listed below are T cell receptor beta chains from one sample, sequenced in a study of T cells in Graves' hyperthyroidism and ophthalmopathy. In TCRdb, the multiplex PCR reads were re-called with MiXCR into one record per CDR3 protein. This sample has fewer than 400,000 distinct CDR3 sequences; around an eighth occur once, and the top ten carry over 25%. The sequenced sample was blood. The receptors here all came from a middle-aged man with Graves' ophthalmopathy. Both conserved end residues are part of each CDR3. Each record gives: J gene, D gene, clone size, V gene, CDR3 protein, CDR3 DNA. A D gene is named only where the DNA matches it firmly. Clone size is stated in some rows and not others, as once, few, many or a class when expanded.

j_call: TRBJ2-7; d_call: TRBD2; clone_size: many; v_call: TRBV9; cdr3_aa: CASSVGRLAGMYEQYF; cdr3_nt: TGTGCCAGCAGCGTAGGGAGGCTAGCGGGAATGTACGAGCAGTACTTC
j_call: TRBJ2-1; d_call: TRBD2; clone_size: NA; v_call: TRBV19; cdr3_aa: CASSTGLVINNEQFF; cdr3_nt: TGTGCCAGTAGTACCGGACTAGTTATTAACAATGAGCAGTTCTTC
j_call: TRBJ1-1; d_call: NA; clone_size: many; v_call: TRBV5-1; cdr3_aa: CASSLRALLPDEAFF; cdr3_nt: TGCGCCAGCAGCCTCCGAGCCCTGTTACCAGACGAAGCTTTCTTT
j_call: TRBJ2-1; d_call: TRBD2; clone_size: many; v_call: TRBV7-2; cdr3_aa: CASYSGVSSYNEQFF; cdr3_nt: TGTGCCAGCTATAGCGGGGTAAGCTCCTACAATGAGCAGTTCTTC
j_call: TRBJ1-2; d_call: NA; clone_size: few; v_call: TRBV5-1; cdr3_aa: CASSLAAVYGYTF; cdr3_nt: TGCGCCAGCAGCTTGGCCGCAGTATATGGCTACACCTTC
j_call: TRBJ2-5; d_call: NA; clone_size: many; v_call: TRBV7-9; cdr3_aa: CASRSIGGLQETQYF; cdr3_nt: TGTGCCAGCAGGTCCATAGGCGGACTTCAAGAGACCCAGTACTTC
j_call: TRBJ2-7; d_call: NA; clone_size: many; v_call: TRBV3-1; cdr3_aa: CASSRYPAGDFYEQYF; cdr3_nt: TGTGCCAGCAGCCGATACCCGGCAGGAGACTTCTACGAGCAGTACTTC
j_call: TRBJ2-3; d_call: NA; clone_size: many; v_call: TRBV18; cdr3_aa: CASSPPSTDTQYF; cdr3_nt: TGTGCCAGCTCACCACCCAGCACAGATACGCAGTATTTT
j_call: TRBJ2-2; d_call: NA; clone_size: NA; v_call: TRBV27; cdr3_aa: CASRTGLNTGELFF; cdr3_nt: TGTGCCAGCAGGACGGGTTTAAACACCGGGGAGCTGTTTTTT
j_call: TRBJ2-7; d_call: NA; clone_size: many; v_call: TRBV10-1; cdr3_aa: CANGRFRDLPYEQYF; cdr3_nt: TGCGCCAACGGCCGGTTCAGGGACCTACCTTACGAGCAGTACTTC
j_call: TRBJ2-3; d_call: NA; clone_size: many; v_call: TRBV18; cdr3_aa: CASSPMRTDTQYF; cdr3_nt: TGTGCCAGCTCACCTATGCGCACAGATACGCAGTATTTT
j_call: TRBJ2-1; d_call: TRBD2; clone_size: NA; v_call: TRBV19; cdr3_aa: CASRGGAGSSYNEQFF; cdr3_nt: TGTGCCAGTAGGGGGGGAGCGGGATCATCCTACAATGAGCAGTTCTTC
j_call: TRBJ2-1; d_call: TRBD1; clone_size: many; v_call: TRBV20-1; cdr3_aa: CSAPQGPTYNEQFF; cdr3_nt: TGCAGTGCTCCACAGGGGCCCACCTACAATGAGCAGTTCTTC
j_call: TRBJ2-3; d_call: TRBD2; clone_size: NA; v_call: TRBV15; cdr3_aa: CATSRGGLVFGTQYF; cdr3_nt: TGTGCCACCAGCAGAGGAGGACTAGTATTCGGTACGCAGTATTTT
j_call: TRBJ2-5; d_call: NA; clone_size: many; v_call: TRBV18; cdr3_aa: CASSRSGTTSETQYF; cdr3_nt: TGTGCCAGCTCAAGATCCGGGACAACTTCGGAGACCCAGTACTTC
j_call: TRBJ2-3; d_call: TRBD2; clone_size: many; v_call: TRBV12-3/TRBV12-4; cdr3_aa: CASSWREKDTQYF; cdr3_nt: TGTGCCAGCAGTTGGCGGGAGAAGGATACGCAGTATTTT
j_call: TRBJ1-6; d_call: NA; clone_size: few; v_call: TRBV4-1; cdr3_aa: CASSPGTRRNSPLHF; cdr3_nt: TGCGCCAGCAGTCCGGGGACACGGAGAAATTCACCCCTCCACTTT
j_call: TRBJ2-2; d_call: NA; clone_size: NA; v_call: TRBV28; cdr3_aa: CASRVLEADLNGELFF; cdr3_nt: TGTGCCAGCAGAGTCCTTGAGGCAGATCTTAACGGGGAGCTGTTTTTT
j_call: TRBJ1-1; d_call: NA; clone_size: NA; v_call: TRBV29-1; cdr3_aa: CSVGRIRRNTEAFF; cdr3_nt: TGCAGCGTAGGACGAATAAGGAGGAACACTGAAGCTTTCTTT
j_call: TRBJ2-3; d_call: TRBD2; clone_size: NA; v_call: TRBV29-1; cdr3_aa: CSVVAGGTDTQYF; cdr3_nt: TGCAGCGTAGTAGCGGGGGGCACAGATACGCAGTATTTT
j_call: TRBJ2-7; d_call: NA; clone_size: NA; v_call: TRBV24-1; cdr3_aa: CATSDRTTYEQYF; cdr3_nt: TGTGCCACCAGTGACCGTACAACCTACGAGCAGTACTTC
j_call: TRBJ2-3; d_call: TRBD2; clone_size: few; v_call: TRBV20-1; cdr3_aa: CSASWISGRALSRTDTQYF; cdr3_nt: TGCAGTGCTAGCTGGATTAGCGGGAGGGCCCTCTCCCGCACAGATACGCAGTATTTT
j_call: TRBJ2-7; d_call: TRBD2; clone_size: many; v_call: TRBV3-1; cdr3_aa: CASSQKRTSGSYEQYF; cdr3_nt: TGTGCCAGCAGCCAAAAACGGACTAGCGGGAGCTACGAGCAGTACTTC
j_call: TRBJ1-5; d_call: TRBD1; clone_size: NA; v_call: TRBV12-3/TRBV12-4; cdr3_aa: CASSLFQGQGPQPQHF; cdr3_nt: TGTGCCAGCAGTTTATTCCAGGGACAGGGCCCTCAGCCCCAGCATTTT
j_call: TRBJ2-1; d_call: TRBD2; clone_size: NA; v_call: TRBV20-1; cdr3_aa: CSARGLGLAESSYNEQFF; cdr3_nt: TGCAGTGCTAGGGGTTTGGGACTAGCGGAGAGCTCCTACAATGAGCAGTTCTTC
j_call: TRBJ1-2; d_call: NA; clone_size: many; v_call: TRBV5-1; cdr3_aa: CASSPDGTVVYGYTF; cdr3_nt: TGCGCCAGCAGCCCGGACGGGACGGTCGTCTATGGCTACACCTTC
j_call: TRBJ2-1; d_call: NA; clone_size: few; v_call: TRBV7-3; cdr3_aa: CASSSSGTGDHNEQFF; cdr3_nt: TGTGCCAGCAGCTCTAGCGGGACAGGAGATCACAATGAGCAGTTCTTC
j_call: TRBJ2-1; d_call: NA; clone_size: NA; v_call: TRBV12-3/TRBV12-4; cdr3_aa: CASRPKGLARGGEQFF; cdr3_nt: TGTGCCAGCAGACCCAAAGGACTGGCTAGAGGAGGGGAGCAGTTCTTC
j_call: TRBJ1-2; d_call: NA; clone_size: few; v_call: TRBV6-1; cdr3_aa: CASRRFPGRRNYGYTF; cdr3_nt: TGTGCCAGCAGACGATTTCCCGGACGGAGGAACTATGGCTACACCTTC
j_call: TRBJ2-2; d_call: NA; clone_size: few; v_call: TRBV7-9; cdr3_aa: CASSLAAGLRSGELFF; cdr3_nt: TGTGCCAGCAGCTTAGCGGCAGGGCTAAGGTCCGGGGAGCTGTTTTTT
j_call: TRBJ2-5; d_call: TRBD2; clone_size: NA; v_call: TRBV27; cdr3_aa: CASSSTSGGGGETQYF; cdr3_nt: TGTGCCAGCAGTTCGACTAGCGGGGGGGGGGGTGAGACCCAGTACTTC
j_call: TRBJ1-1; d_call: NA; clone_size: NA; v_call: TRBV7-3; cdr3_aa: CASSPSADTEAFF; cdr3_nt: TGTGCCAGCAGCCCATCGGCGGACACTGAAGCTTTCTTT
j_call: TRBJ2-1; d_call: NA; clone_size: few; v_call: TRBV19; cdr3_aa: CASVWRKGGRDEQFF; cdr3_nt: TGTGCCAGCGTTTGGCGGAAGGGGGGCCGGGATGAGCAGTTCTTC
j_call: TRBJ2-3; d_call: TRBD2; clone_size: NA; v_call: TRBV9; cdr3_aa: CASSPRAGEGTDTQYF; cdr3_nt: TGTGCCAGCAGCCCGCGCGCGGGAGAGGGGACAGATACGCAGTATTTT
j_call: TRBJ2-3; d_call: TRBD2; clone_size: NA; v_call: TRBV9; cdr3_aa: CASSVEGSLTMGLAGGWDTQYF; cdr3_nt: TGTGCCAGCAGCGTAGAAGGCTCCCTCACTATGGGACTAGCGGGAGGATGGGATACGCAGTATTTT
j_call: TRBJ2-7; d_call: NA; clone_size: NA; v_call: TRBV27; cdr3_aa: CASSPGVSGYEQYF; cdr3_nt: TGTGCCAGCAGCCCGGGGGTTAGCGGCTACGAGCAGTACTTC